This TCR beta chain was captured in a study of T-cell memory formation after mild COVID-19. General study findings and limits: Pre-infection memory showed some responding clones, and this suggested that cross-reactive memory joined. CM and EM subsets held most contracting CD4+ clones; EMRA held CD8+ ones.

The V end was cut by 8 bases, the J end by 7 bases, with 15 bases between. The CDR3 totals 13 residues. Germline CDR1 and CDR2: MNHEY and SVGAGI. After 5'RACE with constant-segment primers, TCR alpha and TCR beta cDNA libraries carrying sample barcodes and UMIs were obtained. One entry per CDR3 protein results from TCRdb running MiXCR on the 5' RACE reads. The data show about 400,000 distinct CDR3 sequences, with roughly 15% seen just once and roughly 21% held by the top ten. A word on this clonotype: Its specificity is not known.

The chain couples TRBV6-5 to TRBJ2-1; D is ambiguous. Input material: PBMCs or a T cell subset sorted from them (not recorded which). This receptor was taken from a man between 18 and 29 years old who had mild COVID-19 (a few samples of this study predate the infection). Cell type and time point are not known. CDR3 in DNA: TGTGCCAGCGCCTCGAATATGGGGAATGAGCAGTTCTTC. Residues: CASASNMGNEQFF.